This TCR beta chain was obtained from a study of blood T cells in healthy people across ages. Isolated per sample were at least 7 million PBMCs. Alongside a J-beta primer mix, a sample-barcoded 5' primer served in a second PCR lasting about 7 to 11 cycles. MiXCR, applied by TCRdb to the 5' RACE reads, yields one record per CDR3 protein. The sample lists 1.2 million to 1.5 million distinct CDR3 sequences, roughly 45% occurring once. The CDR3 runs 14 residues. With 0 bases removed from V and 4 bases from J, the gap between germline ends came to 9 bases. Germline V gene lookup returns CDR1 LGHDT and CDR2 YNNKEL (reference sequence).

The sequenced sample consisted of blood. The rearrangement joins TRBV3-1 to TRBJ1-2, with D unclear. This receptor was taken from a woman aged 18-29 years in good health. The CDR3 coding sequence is TGTGCCAGCAGCCAAGATAGAACAGTCTATGGCTACACCTTC. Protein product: CASSQDRTVYGYTF.